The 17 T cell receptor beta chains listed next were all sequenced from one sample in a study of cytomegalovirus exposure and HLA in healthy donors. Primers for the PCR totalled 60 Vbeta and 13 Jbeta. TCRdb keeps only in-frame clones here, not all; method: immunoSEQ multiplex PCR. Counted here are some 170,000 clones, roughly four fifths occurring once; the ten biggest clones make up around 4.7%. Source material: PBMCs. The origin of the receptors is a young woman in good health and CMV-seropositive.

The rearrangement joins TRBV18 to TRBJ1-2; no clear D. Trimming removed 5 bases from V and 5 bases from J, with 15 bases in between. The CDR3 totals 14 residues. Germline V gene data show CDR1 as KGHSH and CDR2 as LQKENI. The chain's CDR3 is CASSDREGLYGYTF. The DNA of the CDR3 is TGTGCCAGCTCAGACCGAGAGGGCTTATATGGCTACACCTTC. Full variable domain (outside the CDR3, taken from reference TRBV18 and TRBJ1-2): NAGVMQNPRHLVRRRGQEARLRCSPMKGHSHVYWYRQLPEEGLKFMVYLQKENIIDESGMPKERFSAEFPKEGPSILRIQQVVRGDSAAYFCASSDREGLYGYTFGSGTRLTVV.

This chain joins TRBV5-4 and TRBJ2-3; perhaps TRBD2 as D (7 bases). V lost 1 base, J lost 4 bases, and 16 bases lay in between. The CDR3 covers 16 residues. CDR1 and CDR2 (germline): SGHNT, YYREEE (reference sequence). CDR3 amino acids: CASSLLEGGRADTQYF. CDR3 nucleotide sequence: TGTGCCAGCAGCTTGTTGGAGGGGGGGCGGGCAGATACGCAGTATTTT.

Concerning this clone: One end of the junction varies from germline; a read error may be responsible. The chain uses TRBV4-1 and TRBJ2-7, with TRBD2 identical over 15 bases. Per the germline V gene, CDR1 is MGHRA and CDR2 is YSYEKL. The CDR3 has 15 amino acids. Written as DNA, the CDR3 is TGCGTCAGCAGCCCCCGGACTAGCGGGGGGGCCGAGCAGTACTTC. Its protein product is CVSSPRTSGGAEQYF.

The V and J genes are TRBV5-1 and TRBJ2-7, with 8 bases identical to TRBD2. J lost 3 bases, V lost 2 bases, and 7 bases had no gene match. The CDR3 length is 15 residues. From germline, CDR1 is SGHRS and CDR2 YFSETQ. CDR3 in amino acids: CASSLTSGPYYEQYF. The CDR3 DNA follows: TGCGCCAGCAGCTTAACTAGCGGTCCCTACTACGAGCAGTACTTC.

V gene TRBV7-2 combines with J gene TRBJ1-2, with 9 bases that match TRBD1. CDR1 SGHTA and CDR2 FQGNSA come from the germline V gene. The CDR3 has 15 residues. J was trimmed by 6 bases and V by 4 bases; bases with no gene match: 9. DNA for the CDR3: TGTGCCAGCAGCTCGCGGGGACAGGGATACGATGGCTACACCTTC. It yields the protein CASSSRGQGYDGYTF.

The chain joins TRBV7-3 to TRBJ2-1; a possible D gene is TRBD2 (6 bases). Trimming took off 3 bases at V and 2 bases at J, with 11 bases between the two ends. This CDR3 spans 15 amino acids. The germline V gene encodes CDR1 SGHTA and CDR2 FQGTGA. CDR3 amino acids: CASSFVAGTYNEQFF. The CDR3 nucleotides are TGTGCCAGCAGCTTTGTTGCGGGGACCTACAATGAGCAGTTCTTC.

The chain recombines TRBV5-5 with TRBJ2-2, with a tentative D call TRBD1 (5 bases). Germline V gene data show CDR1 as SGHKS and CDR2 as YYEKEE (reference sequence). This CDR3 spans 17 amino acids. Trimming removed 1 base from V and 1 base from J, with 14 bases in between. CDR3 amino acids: CASSLSGQGWNTGELFF. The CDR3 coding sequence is TGTGCCAGCAGCTTGTCCGGCCAGGGATGGAACACCGGGGAGCTGTTTTTT.

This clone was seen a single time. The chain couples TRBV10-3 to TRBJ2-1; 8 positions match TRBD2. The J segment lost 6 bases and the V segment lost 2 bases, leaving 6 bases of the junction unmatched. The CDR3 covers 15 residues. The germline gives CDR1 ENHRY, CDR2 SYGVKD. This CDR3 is CAISELYGGANEQFF. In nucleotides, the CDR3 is TGTGCCATCAGTGAGCTCTACGGGGGGGCCAATGAGCAGTTCTTC.

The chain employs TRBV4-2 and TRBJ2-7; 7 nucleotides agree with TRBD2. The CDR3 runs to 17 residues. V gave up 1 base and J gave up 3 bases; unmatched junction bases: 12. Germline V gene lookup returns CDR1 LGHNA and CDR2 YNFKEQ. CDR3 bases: TGTGCCAGCAGCCAAGTCAGTGGGGTGGGGGGGAACTACGAGCAGTACTTC. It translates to CASSQVSGVGGNYEQYF.

CDR3 region: CASSPGTPLSYEQYF. For the CDR3, the DNA is TGTGCCAGCAGTCCCGGGACTCCCCTCTCCTACGAGCAGTACTTC. The chain employs TRBV7-9 and TRBJ2-7, with a tentative D call TRBD2 (6 bases). From germline, CDR1 is SEHNR and CDR2 FQNEAQ (reference sequence). The CDR3 extends over 15 amino acids. V was pared by 6 bases and J by 0 bases, with 15 bases between.

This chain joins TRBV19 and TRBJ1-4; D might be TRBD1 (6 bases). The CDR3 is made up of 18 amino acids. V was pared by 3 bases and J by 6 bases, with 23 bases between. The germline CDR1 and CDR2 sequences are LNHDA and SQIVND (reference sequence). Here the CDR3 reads CASSIQTQQGRSHEKLFF. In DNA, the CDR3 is TGTGCCAGTAGTATTCAAACCCAACAGGGTAGATCTCATGAAAAACTGTTTTTT.

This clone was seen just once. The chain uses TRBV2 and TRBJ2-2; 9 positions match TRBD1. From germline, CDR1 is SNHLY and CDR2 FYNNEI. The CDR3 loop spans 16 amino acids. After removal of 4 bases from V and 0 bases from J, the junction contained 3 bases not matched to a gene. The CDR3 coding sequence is TGTGCCAGCAGTGTTGGACAGGGGTCGAACACCGGGGAGCTGTTTTTT. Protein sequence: CASSVGQGSNTGELFF.

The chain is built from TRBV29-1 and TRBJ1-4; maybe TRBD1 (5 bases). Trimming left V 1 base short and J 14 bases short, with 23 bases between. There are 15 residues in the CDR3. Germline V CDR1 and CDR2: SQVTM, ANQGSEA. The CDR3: CSVEAGEGSLVGLFF. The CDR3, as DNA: TGCAGCGTTGAAGCGGGGGAGGGTTCGCTGGTTGGTCTGTTTTTT.

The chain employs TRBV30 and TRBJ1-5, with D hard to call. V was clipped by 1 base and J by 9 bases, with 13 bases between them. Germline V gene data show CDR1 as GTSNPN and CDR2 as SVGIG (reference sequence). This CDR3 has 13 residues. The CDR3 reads CAWSAEIAWPQHF. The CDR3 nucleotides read TGTGCCTGGAGTGCCGAAATAGCGTGGCCCCAGCATTTT.

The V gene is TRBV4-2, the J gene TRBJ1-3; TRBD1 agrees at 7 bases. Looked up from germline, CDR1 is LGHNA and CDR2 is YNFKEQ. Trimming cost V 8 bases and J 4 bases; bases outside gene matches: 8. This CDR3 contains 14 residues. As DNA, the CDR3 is TGTGCCAGCGACCGAGGCAGGGGGGGAAACACCATATATTTT. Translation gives CASDRGRGGNTIYF.

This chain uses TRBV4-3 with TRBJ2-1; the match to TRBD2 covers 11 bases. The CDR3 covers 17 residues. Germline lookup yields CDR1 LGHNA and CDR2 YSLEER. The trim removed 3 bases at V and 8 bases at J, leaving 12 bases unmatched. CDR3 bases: TGCGCCAGCAGCCAGGGAACCACTAGCGGGGGTTGGTATGAGCAGTTCTTC. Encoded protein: CASSQGTTSGGWYEQFF.

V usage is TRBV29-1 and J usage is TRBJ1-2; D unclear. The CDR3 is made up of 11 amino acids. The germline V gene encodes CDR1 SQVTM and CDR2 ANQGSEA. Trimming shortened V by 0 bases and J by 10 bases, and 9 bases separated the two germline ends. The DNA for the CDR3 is TGCAGCGTTGAAGAACAGTCCTTCTACACCTTC. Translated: CSVEEQSFYTF.